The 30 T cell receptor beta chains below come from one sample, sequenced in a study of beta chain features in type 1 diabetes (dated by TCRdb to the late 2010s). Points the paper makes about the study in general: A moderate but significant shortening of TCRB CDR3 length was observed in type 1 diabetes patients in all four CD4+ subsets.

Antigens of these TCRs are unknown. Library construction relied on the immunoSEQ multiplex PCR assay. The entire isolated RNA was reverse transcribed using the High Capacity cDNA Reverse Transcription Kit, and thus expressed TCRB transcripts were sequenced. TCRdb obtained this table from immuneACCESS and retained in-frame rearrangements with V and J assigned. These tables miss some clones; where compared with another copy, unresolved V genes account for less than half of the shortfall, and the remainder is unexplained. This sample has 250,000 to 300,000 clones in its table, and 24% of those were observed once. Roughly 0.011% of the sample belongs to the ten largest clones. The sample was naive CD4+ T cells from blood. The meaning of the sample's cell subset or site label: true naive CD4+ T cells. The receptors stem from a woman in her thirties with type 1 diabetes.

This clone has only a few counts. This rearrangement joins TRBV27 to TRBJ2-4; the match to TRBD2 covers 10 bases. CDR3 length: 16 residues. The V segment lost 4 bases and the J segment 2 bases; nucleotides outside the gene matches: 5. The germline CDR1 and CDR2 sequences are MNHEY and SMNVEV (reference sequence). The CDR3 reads CASSYLAGDPKNIQYF. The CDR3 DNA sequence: TGTGCCAGCAGTTATCTAGCGGGAGATCCCAAAAACATTCAGTACTTC.

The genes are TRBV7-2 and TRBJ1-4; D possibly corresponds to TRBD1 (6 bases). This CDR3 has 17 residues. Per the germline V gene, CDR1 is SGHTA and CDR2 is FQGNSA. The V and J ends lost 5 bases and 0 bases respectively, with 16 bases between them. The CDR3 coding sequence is TGTGCCAGCAGCCGGGACACTCGCGACGCAACTAATGAAAAACTGTTTTTT. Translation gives CASSRDTRDATNEKLFF.

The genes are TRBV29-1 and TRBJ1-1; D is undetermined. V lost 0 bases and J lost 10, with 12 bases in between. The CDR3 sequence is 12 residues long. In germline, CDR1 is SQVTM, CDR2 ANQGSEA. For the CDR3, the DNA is TGCAGCGTTGAAGATACAGCTTCGGTAGCTTTCTTT. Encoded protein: CSVEDTASVAFF. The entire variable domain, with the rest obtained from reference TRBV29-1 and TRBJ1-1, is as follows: SAVISQKPSRDICQRGTSLTIQCQVDSQVTMMFWYRQQPGQSLTLIATANQGSEATYESGFVIDKFPISRPNLTFSTLTVSNMSPEDSSIYLCSVEDTASVAFFGQGTRLTVV.

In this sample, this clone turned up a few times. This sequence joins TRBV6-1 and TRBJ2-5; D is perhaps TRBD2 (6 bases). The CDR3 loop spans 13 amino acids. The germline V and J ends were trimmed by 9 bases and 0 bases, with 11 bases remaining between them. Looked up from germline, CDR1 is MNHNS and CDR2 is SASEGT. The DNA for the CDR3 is TGTGCCAGTGCCGGGACTTACCAAGAGACCCAGTACTTC. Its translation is CASAGTYQETQYF.

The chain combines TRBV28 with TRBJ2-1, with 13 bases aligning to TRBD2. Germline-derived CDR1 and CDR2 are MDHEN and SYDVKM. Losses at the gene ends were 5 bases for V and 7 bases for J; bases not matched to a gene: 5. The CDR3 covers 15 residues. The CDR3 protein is CASSPTGLAGNEQFF. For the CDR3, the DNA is TGTGCCAGCAGTCCCACGGGACTAGCGGGGAATGAGCAGTTCTTC.

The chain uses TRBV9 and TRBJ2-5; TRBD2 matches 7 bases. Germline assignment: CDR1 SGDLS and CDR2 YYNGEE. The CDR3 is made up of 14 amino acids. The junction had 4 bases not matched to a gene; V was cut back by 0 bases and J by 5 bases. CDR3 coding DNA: TGTGCCAGCAGCGTAGGCGGGAGAATGGAGACCCAGTACTTC. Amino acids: CASSVGGRMETQYF.

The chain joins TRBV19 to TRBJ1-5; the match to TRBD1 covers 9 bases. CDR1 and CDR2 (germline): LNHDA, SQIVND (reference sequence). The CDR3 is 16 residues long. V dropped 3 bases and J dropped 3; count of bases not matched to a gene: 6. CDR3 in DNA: TGTGCCAGTAGTATTACCGGGACAGGGAACAATCAGCCCCAGCATTTT. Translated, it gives CASSITGTGNNQPQHF.

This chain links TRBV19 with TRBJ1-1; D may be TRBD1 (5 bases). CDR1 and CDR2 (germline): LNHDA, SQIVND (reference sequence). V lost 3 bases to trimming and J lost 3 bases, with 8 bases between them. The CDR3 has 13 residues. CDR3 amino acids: CASSIPGDTEAFF. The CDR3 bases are TGTGCCAGTAGTATCCCGGGGGACACTGAAGCTTTCTTT.

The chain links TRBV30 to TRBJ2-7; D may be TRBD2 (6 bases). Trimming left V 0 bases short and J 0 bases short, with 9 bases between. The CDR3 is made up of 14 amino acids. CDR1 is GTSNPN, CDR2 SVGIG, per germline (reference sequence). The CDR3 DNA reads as TGTGCCTGGAGTGTGGGGGACTCCTCCTACGAGCAGTACTTC. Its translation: CAWSVGDSSYEQYF.

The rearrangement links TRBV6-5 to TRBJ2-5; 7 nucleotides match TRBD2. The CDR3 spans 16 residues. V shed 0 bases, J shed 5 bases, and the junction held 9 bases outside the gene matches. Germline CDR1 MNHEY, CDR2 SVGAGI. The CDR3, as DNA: TGTGCCAGCAGTTACTCGATGGGGAGGGCGGGGGAGACCCAGTACTTC. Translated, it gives CASSYSMGRAGETQYF.

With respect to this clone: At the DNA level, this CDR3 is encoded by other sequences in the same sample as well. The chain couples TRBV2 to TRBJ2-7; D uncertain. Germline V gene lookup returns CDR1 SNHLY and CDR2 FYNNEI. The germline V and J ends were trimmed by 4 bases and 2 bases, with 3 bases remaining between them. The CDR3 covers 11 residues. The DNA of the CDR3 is TGTGCCAGCAGTGTTACCTACGAGCAGTACTTC. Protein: CASSVTYEQYF.

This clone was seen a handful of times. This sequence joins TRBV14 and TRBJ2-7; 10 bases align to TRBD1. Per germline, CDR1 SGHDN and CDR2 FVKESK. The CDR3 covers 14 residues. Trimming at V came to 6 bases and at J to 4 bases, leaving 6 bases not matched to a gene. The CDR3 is CASSRRDRGYEQYF. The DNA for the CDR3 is TGTGCCAGCAGTCGCCGGGACAGGGGTTACGAGCAGTACTTC.

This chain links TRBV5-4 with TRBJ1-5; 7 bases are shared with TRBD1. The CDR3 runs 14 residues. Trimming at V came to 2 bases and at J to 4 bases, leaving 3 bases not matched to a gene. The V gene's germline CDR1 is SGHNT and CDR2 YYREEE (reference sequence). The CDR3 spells CASSFDRANQPQHF. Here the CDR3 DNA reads TGTGCCAGCAGCTTTGACAGGGCTAATCAGCCCCAGCATTTT.

The CDR3 spells CASSQGRVTQYF. CDR3 bases: TGCGCCAGCAGTCAGGGGCGAGTGACCCAGTACTTC. This sequence joins TRBV5-1 and TRBJ2-5; possible D gene TRBD1, 6 bases. The CDR3 is made up of 12 amino acids. Germline CDR1 and CDR2: SGHRS and YFSETQ. Between the trimmed V and J ends, which lost 5 bases and 7 bases, there was a span of 12 bases.

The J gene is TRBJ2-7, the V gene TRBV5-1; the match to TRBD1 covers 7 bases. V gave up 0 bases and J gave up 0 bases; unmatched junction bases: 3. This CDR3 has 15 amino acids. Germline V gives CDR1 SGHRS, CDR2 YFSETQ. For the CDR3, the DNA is TGCGCCAGCAGCTTGGAGTGGACAGGCTCCTACGAGCAGTACTTC. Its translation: CASSLEWTGSYEQYF.

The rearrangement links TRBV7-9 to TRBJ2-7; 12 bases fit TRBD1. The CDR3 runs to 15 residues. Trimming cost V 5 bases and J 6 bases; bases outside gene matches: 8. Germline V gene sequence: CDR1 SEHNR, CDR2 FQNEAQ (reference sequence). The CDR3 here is CASSRPGQGALEQYF. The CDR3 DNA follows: TGTGCCAGCAGCCGGCCGGGACAGGGGGCTCTCGAGCAGTACTTC.

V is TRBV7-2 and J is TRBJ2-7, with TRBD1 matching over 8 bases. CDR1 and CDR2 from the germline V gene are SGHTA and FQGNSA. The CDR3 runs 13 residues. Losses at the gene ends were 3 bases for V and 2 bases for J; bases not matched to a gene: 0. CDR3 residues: CASSLDRAYEQYF. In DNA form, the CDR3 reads TGTGCCAGCAGCTTGGACAGGGCCTACGAGCAGTACTTC.

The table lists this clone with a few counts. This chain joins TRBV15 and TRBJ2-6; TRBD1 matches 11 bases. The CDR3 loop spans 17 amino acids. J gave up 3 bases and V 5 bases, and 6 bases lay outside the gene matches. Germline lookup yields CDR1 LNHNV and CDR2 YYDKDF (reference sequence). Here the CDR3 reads CATSGGTGGIGANVLTF. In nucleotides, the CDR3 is TGTGCCACCAGCGGCGGGACAGGGGGTATTGGGGCCAACGTCCTGACTTTC. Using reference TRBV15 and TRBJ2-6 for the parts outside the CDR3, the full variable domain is DAMVIQNPRYQVTQFGKPVTLSCSQTLNHNVMYWYQQKSSQAPKLLFHYYDKDFNNEADTPDNFQSRRPNTSFCFLDIRSPGLGDTAMYLCATSGGTGGIGANVLTFGAGSRLTVL.

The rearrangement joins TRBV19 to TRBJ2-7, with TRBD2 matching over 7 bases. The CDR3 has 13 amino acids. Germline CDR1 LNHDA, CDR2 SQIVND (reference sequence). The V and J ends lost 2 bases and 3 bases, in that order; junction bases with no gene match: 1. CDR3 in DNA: TGTGCCAGTAGTATAACGGGAGGCTACGAGCAGTACTTC. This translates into CASSITGGYEQYF.

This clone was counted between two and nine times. CDR3 nucleotide sequence: TGTGCCAGCTCACCGACACCGGAATCACAAGAGACCCAGTACTTC. This sequence encodes CASSPTPESQETQYF. The chain employs TRBV18 and TRBJ2-5; D gene uncertain. V was pared by 3 bases and J by 2 bases, with 13 bases between. This CDR3 is 15 amino acids long. CDR1 KGHSH and CDR2 LQKENI come from the germline V gene.

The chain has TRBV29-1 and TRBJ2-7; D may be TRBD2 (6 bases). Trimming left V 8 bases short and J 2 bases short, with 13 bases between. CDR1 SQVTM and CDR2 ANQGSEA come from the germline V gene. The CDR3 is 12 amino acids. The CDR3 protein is CSFRDSTYEQYF. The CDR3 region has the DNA TGCAGCTTCCGGGACTCGACCTACGAGCAGTACTTC.

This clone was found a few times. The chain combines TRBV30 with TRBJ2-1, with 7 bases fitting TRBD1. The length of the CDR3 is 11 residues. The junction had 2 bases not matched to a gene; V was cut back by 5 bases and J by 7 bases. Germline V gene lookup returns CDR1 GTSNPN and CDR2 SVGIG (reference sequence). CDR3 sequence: CAWAQGNEQFF. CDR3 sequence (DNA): TGTGCCTGGGCACAGGGGAATGAGCAGTTCTTC. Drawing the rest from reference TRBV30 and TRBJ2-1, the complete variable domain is SQTIHQWPATLVQPVGSPLSLECTVEGTSNPNLYWYRQAAGRGLQLLFYSVGIGQISSEVPQNLSASRPQDRQFILSSKKLLLSDSGFYLCAWAQGNEQFFGPGTRLTVL.

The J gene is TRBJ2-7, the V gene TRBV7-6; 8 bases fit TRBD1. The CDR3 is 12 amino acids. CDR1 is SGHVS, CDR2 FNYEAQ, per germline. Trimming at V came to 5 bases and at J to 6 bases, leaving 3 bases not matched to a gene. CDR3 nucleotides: TGTGCCAGCAGCATAACAGGGGGCGAGCAGTACTTC. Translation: CASSITGGEQYF.

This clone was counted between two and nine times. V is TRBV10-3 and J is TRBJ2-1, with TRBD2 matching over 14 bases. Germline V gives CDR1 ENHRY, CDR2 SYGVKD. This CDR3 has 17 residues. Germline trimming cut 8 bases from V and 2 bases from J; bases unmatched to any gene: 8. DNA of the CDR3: TGTGCCATCGCTGGGACTAGCGGGAGAGGGACCTACAATGAGCAGTTCTTC. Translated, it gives CAIAGTSGRGTYNEQFF.

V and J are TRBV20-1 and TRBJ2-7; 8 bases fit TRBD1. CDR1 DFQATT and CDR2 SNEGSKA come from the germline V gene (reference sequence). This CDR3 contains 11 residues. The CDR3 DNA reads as TGCAGCGCCGGACAGGGCTACGAGCAGTACTTC. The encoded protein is CSAGQGYEQYF.

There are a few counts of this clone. CDR3 nucleotides: TGTGCCAGCAGCGCCTCGGGGGGCCCAGAGACCCAGTACTTC. It encodes CASSASGGPETQYF. The chain carries TRBV5-4 and TRBJ2-5, with a tentative D call TRBD2 (7 bases). The V gene lost 4 bases and the J gene lost 4 bases, with 14 bases spanning the gap. This CDR3 comprises 14 residues. Germline V gives CDR1 SGHNT, CDR2 YYREEE (reference sequence).

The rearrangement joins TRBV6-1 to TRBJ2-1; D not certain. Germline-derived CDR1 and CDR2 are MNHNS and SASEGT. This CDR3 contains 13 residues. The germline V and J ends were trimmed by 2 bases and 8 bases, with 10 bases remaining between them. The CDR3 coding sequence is TGTGCCAGCAGTGAATGGGCAGTCTATGAGCAGTTCTTC. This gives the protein CASSEWAVYEQFF.

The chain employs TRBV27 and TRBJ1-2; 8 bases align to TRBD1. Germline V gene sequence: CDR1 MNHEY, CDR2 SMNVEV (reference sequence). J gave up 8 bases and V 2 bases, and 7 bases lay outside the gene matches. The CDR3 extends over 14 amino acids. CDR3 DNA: TGTGCCAGCAGTTTACATCCAGGGGGCGTCGGCTACACCTTC. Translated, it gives CASSLHPGGVGYTF.

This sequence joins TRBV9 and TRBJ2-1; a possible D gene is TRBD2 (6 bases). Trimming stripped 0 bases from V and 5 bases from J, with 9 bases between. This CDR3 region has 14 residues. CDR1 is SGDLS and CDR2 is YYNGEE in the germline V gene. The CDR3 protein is CASSVGRGNNEQFF. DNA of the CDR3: TGTGCCAGCAGCGTAGGCCGGGGGAACAATGAGCAGTTCTTC.

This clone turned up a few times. The CDR3 sequence: CASNPSGRVAKNIQYF. The DNA for the CDR3 is TGTGCCAGCAACCCTAGCGGGAGGGTAGCCAAAAACATTCAGTACTTC. The gene calls are TRBV28 and TRBJ2-4, with 12 bases fitting TRBD2. Germline CDR1 is MDHEN and CDR2 is SYDVKM. This CDR3 is built from 16 residues. Unmatched junction bases numbered 4, after V lost 7 bases and J lost 0 bases. Looking up the rest from reference TRBV28 and TRBJ2-4 gives the full variable domain: DVKVTQSSRYLVKRTGEKVFLECVQDMDHENMFWYRQDPGLGLRLIYFSYDVKMKEKGDIPEGYSVSREKKERFSLILESASTNQTSMYLCASNPSGRVAKNIQYFGAGTRLSVL.